The next 24 T cell receptor beta chains were all read from a single sample in a study of response to subunit inactivated influenza vaccine. Using its own MiXCR run on the RT-PCR reads, TCRdb lists one record per CDR3 protein. The table has around 570,000 distinct CDR3 sequences, 7.6% seen once. Sequencing used PBMCs from blood, obtained less than 30 months after vaccination. These receptors all stem from a man aged 45-69 years who received an inactivated influenza vaccine.

This clonotype came up a few times. The chain's CDR3 is CSANRPGSTDTQYF. As DNA, the CDR3 is TGCAGTGCCAACCGACCAGGAAGCACAGATACGCAGTATTTT. V gene TRBV20-1 combines with J gene TRBJ2-3, with D uncertain. Trimming pared 6 bases from V and 0 bases from J, leaving 13 bases between. Germline lookup yields CDR1 DFQATT and CDR2 SNEGSKA (reference sequence). CDR3 size: 14 residues.

This clonotype was seen at least ten times. The gene calls are TRBV5-1 and TRBJ1-1; D gene uncertain. The V end lost 3 bases, the J end lost 0 bases, and 9 bases lay between the germline ends. The V gene's germline CDR1 is SGHRS and CDR2 YFSETQ. CDR3 size: 14 residues. CDR3 sequence: CASSWTSMNTEAFF. The DNA of the CDR3 is TGCGCCAGCAGCTGGACGTCCATGAACACTGAAGCTTTCTTT.

This chain links TRBV7-9 with TRBJ2-7; possible D gene TRBD2, 6 bases. The germline V and J ends were trimmed by 4 bases and 6 bases, with 10 bases remaining between them. Germline loops: CDR1 SEHNR, CDR2 FQNEAQ (reference sequence). The CDR3 sequence is 12 residues long. CDR3 DNA sequence: TGTGCCAGCAGCTGGGGAGCGGGCGAGCAGTACTTC. Translation: CASSWGAGEQYF.

The rearrangement links TRBV10-3 to TRBJ1-1, with 7 positions matching TRBD1. Germline V gene data show CDR1 as ENHRY and CDR2 as SYGVKD. The J segment lost 4 bases and the V segment lost 6 bases, leaving 5 bases of the junction unmatched. The CDR3 covers 13 residues. The DNA for the CDR3 is TGTGCCATCAGCACAGGGGCGGGCACTGAAGCTTTCTTT. It translates to CAISTGAGTEAFF.

This rearrangement joins TRBV6-2 or TRBV6-3 to TRBJ2-1; D assignment may be TRBD1 or TRBD2 (6 bases each). With 6 bases removed from V and 4 bases from J, the gap between germline ends came to 13 bases. The CDR3 extends over 14 amino acids. CDR1 MNHEY and CDR2 SVGEGT come from the germline V gene. The CDR3 spells CASSRGTLYNEQFF. CDR3 DNA sequence: TGTGCCAGCAGCCGGGGGACACTTTACAATGAGCAGTTCTTC.

This clonotype was seen just once. One junction end disagrees with the germline gene, perhaps due to a read error. The V gene is TRBV6-5, the J gene TRBJ2-4; possibly TRBD2 for D (5 bases). The CDR3 is 16 residues long. Germline CDR1 is MNHEY and CDR2 is SVGAGI. The CDR3 loop is CTSSHLREGRVNIQYF. In nucleotides, the CDR3 is TGTACCAGCAGTCACCTTAGAGAGGGCCGGGTGAACATTCAGTACTTC.

The chain employs TRBV10-3 and TRBJ2-1, with 9 bases that match TRBD2. V trimming: 0 bases; J trimming: 6 bases; junction bases outside the gene matches: 6. Germline V lookup: CDR1 ENHRY, CDR2 SYGVKD. This CDR3 has 16 residues. The chain's CDR3 is CAISESDGLAFNEQFF. As DNA, the CDR3 is TGTGCCATCAGTGAGTCCGATGGACTAGCGTTCAATGAGCAGTTCTTC.

In this sample, this clonotype turned up many times. The chain couples TRBV30 to TRBJ2-3; D is perhaps TRBD1 (5 bases). From germline, CDR1 is GTSNPN and CDR2 SVGIG (reference sequence). The CDR3 consists of 11 residues. V lost 1 base and J 7 bases, leaving 6 bases between the germline ends. CDR3 in DNA: TGTGCCTGGAGTGAGGGGTATACGCAGTATTTT. Translation gives CAWSEGYTQYF.

V gene TRBV12-3 or TRBV12-4 combines with J gene TRBJ2-7; D is uncertain. This CDR3 contains 13 residues. V was cut by 3 bases and J by 2 bases, with 8 bases left in between. CDR3 sequence reads: CASSFHGAYEQYF. The DNA for the CDR3 is TGTGCCAGCAGTTTCCACGGTGCCTACGAGCAGTACTTC.

To note about this clonotype: An end of the junction differs from the germline gene, which may be a read error. The gene calls are TRBV27 and TRBJ2-7, with 8 bases aligning to TRBD1. The CDR3 covers 11 residues. Germline values: CDR1 MNHEY, CDR2 SMNVEV (reference sequence). CDR3 sequence reads: CTSSTGGEQYF. The CDR3 coding sequence is TGTACCAGCAGTACAGGGGGCGAGCAGTACTTC.

There are a few counts of this clonotype. This chain joins TRBV20-1 and TRBJ2-1; 10 positions agree with TRBD2. V lost 6 bases, J lost 7 bases, and 12 bases stayed unmatched. CDR1 is DFQATT and CDR2 is SNEGSKA in the germline V gene (reference sequence). The CDR3 is 15 amino acids. Here the CDR3 reads CSAREPSGSKNEQFF. The CDR3 DNA is TGCAGTGCACGGGAGCCTAGCGGGAGTAAGAATGAGCAGTTCTTC.

This clonotype was seen only a few times. The chain combines TRBV7-2 with TRBJ1-5; D is uncertain. Between the trimmed V and J ends, which lost 2 bases and 6 bases, there was a span of 8 bases. The CDR3 sequence is 13 residues long. Germline V gene sequence: CDR1 SGHTA, CDR2 FQGNSA. This CDR3 reads CASSLNTGQPQHF. As DNA, the CDR3 is TGTGCCAGCAGCTTAAACACCGGTCAGCCCCAGCATTTT.

The rearrangement links TRBV6-5 to TRBJ2-3; the match to TRBD2 covers 14 bases. The CDR3 spans 17 residues. Germline values: CDR1 MNHEY, CDR2 SVGAGI. V dropped 4 bases and J dropped 7; count of bases not matched to a gene: 10. The CDR3 DNA follows: TGTGCCAGCAGTTCGTGGACTAGCGGGGGGCGGGGGAATACGCAGTATTTT. Amino acids: CASSSWTSGGRGNTQYF.

This chain uses TRBV29-1 with TRBJ2-7; 8 positions agree with TRBD2. The germline V gene has CDR1 SQVTM and CDR2 ANQGSEA. V shed 5 bases, J shed 0 bases, and the junction held 6 bases outside the gene matches. CDR3 size: 14 residues. CDR3 protein: CSVTAGATSYEQYF. CDR3 nucleotide sequence: TGCAGCGTTACAGCGGGGGCGACCTCCTACGAGCAGTACTTC.

This clonotype was observed a handful of times. The V call is TRBV20-1, the J call TRBJ2-6; 7 nucleotides agree with TRBD2. The CDR3 has 16 amino acids. Germline V gene lookup returns CDR1 DFQATT and CDR2 SNEGSKA (reference sequence). J was trimmed by 0 bases and V by 3 bases; bases with no gene match: 5. The CDR3 is CSARSGVSSGANVLTF. CDR3 in DNA: TGCAGTGCTAGGAGCGGGGTGAGCTCTGGGGCCAACGTCCTGACTTTC.

On this clonotype itself: This may come from a read error, since a much larger clone is one base off. V is TRBV9 and J is TRBJ2-1, with 12 bases fitting TRBD2. The J segment lost 8 bases and the V segment lost 7 bases, leaving 7 bases of the junction unmatched. CDR3 length: 14 amino acids. CDR1 is SGDLS and CDR2 is YYNGEE in the germline V gene. CDR3 region: CASGRTSGMDEQFF. The CDR3 nucleotides read TGTGCCAGCGGCCGGACTAGCGGGATGGATGAGCAGTTCTTC.

As concerns this clonotype: A much larger clone sits a single nucleotide away, making a read error possible. The chain combines TRBV10-3 with TRBJ2-3; 10 nucleotides match TRBD2. The CDR3 loop spans 15 amino acids. CDR1 and CDR2 from the germline V gene are ENHRY and SYGVKD. CDR3 bases: TGTGCCATCACCCGGACTAGCGGAAGCAGAGATACGCAGTATTTT. It encodes CAITRTSGSRDTQYF.

This clonotype was recorded many times. The chain links TRBV12-3 or TRBV12-4 to TRBJ2-7; 7 nucleotides match TRBD2. The trim removed 6 bases at V and 2 bases at J, leaving 4 bases unmatched. This CDR3 is 13 amino acids long. Here the CDR3 DNA reads TGTGCCAGCAGCACGGGACTACCCTACGAGCAGTACTTC. This translates into CASSTGLPYEQYF.

The chain uses TRBV20-1 and TRBJ1-2; D gene ambiguous. V was cut by 6 bases and J by 2 bases, with 10 bases left in between. The CDR3 has 12 amino acids. The germline V gene encodes CDR1 DFQATT and CDR2 SNEGSKA (reference sequence). CDR3 residues: CSAPTRNYGYTF. The CDR3 DNA reads as TGCAGTGCCCCGACAAGGAACTATGGCTACACCTTC.

V and J are TRBV20-1 and TRBJ2-7, with D possibly TRBD2 on 6 matching bases. Trimming cost V 4 bases and J 3 bases, with 16 bases left between them. This CDR3 contains 14 residues. Germline values: CDR1 DFQATT, CDR2 SNEGSKA (reference sequence). CDR3 in DNA: TGCAGTGCTAACGGCGGGGTTCTAGGCTACGAGCAGTACTTC. This encodes CSANGGVLGYEQYF.

This clonotype has just a few counts. V is TRBV7-2 and J is TRBJ2-3; TRBD1 matches at 8 bases. V lost 5 bases, J lost 13 bases, and 14 bases stayed unmatched. The CDR3 length is 14 residues. CDR1 and CDR2 from the germline V gene are SGHTA and FQGNSA. CDR3 protein: CASSLGRGYRGEYF. CDR3 DNA: TGTGCCAGCAGCCTGGGGCGGGGTTACAGGGGGGAGTATTTT.

This clonotype was recorded a few times. J is TRBJ1-5 and V is TRBV4-3; tentative D call: TRBD1 (5 bases). This CDR3 is built from 16 residues. V was trimmed by 0 bases and J by 7 bases, leaving 16 bases between them. In germline, CDR1 is LGHNA, CDR2 YSLEER. The CDR3 spells CASSQEAGGERQPQHF. The CDR3 nucleotides read TGCGCCAGCAGCCAAGAGGCGGGAGGGGAGCGACAGCCCCAGCATTTT.

In this sample, this clonotype turned up a few times. This sequence joins TRBV20-1 and TRBJ2-1; TRBD2 matches 9 bases. Germline V gene lookup returns CDR1 DFQATT and CDR2 SNEGSKA (reference sequence). This CDR3 is 15 amino acids long. V dropped 3 bases and J dropped 4; count of bases not matched to a gene: 7. The CDR3 DNA reads as TGCAGTGCTAGGATAGCGGGGGTGGTGTACAATGAGCAGTTCTTC. Translated, it gives CSARIAGVVYNEQFF.

This clonotype was seen many times. This chain joins TRBV9 and TRBJ2-2, with D uncertain. V lost 1 base to trimming and J lost 0 bases, with 10 bases between them. Per the germline V gene, CDR1 is SGDLS and CDR2 is YYNGEE. There are 16 residues in the CDR3. The CDR3 coding sequence is TGTGCCAGCAGCGTACGCACGGCCGCGAACACCGGGGAGCTGTTTTTT. Translated, it gives CASSVRTAANTGELFF.